The 2 T cell receptor beta chains presented below share a single source sample, sequenced in a study of T cells in Graves' hyperthyroidism and ophthalmopathy. There were TCR beta CDR3 regions amplified from RNA transcripts. First-round RT-PCR targeting the TCR CDR3 was performed with the HTBI primer set. TCRdb analysed the multiplex PCR reads with MiXCR anew, one entry per CDR3 protein. The table lists 400,000 to 550,000 distinct CDR3 sequences, roughly 24% of them singletons. Input material: blood. These receptors originate from a woman aged 25 to 39 with Graves' ophthalmopathy.

This clonotype was recorded many times. The chain couples TRBV7-2 to TRBJ1-1; no clear D. This CDR3 spans 13 amino acids. The germline CDR1 and CDR2 sequences are SGHTA and FQGNSA. Deletions cut 2 bases from V and 1 base from J, with 5 bases between. The CDR3 DNA follows: TGTGCCAGCAGCTTATTATGGAACACTGAAGCTTTCTTT. Its protein is CASSLLWNTEAFF.

There are many counts of this clonotype. The chain employs TRBV11-1 and TRBJ1-1, with D maybe TRBD1 (5 bases). V lost 3 bases, J lost 1 base, and 15 bases lay in between. The CDR3 covers 16 residues. Germline loops: CDR1 SGHAT, CDR2 FQDESV (reference sequence). The CDR3 protein is CASSFKPGRRNTEAFF. CDR3 nucleotides: TGTGCCAGCAGCTTCAAACCGGGACGGAGGAACACTGAAGCTTTCTTT.